The 28 T cell receptor beta chains below were found in one sample sequenced in a study of CD8 T cells in ankylosing spondylitis. TCRdb ran MiXCR on the 5' RACE reads and lists one entry per CDR3 protein. The top ten clones hold 6% of a sample with roughly 150,000 distinct CDR3 sequences, around 32% of them seen once. The sample was synovial fluid, either unsorted or a sorted T cell fraction (not recorded which). Source of these receptors: a male donor with ankylosing spondylitis.

The chain has TRBV7-6 and TRBJ2-7; possibly TRBD1 or TRBD2 for D (7 bases each). V was cut by 1 base and J by 4 bases, with 14 bases left in between. This CDR3 region has 15 residues. Germline values: CDR1 SGHVS, CDR2 FNYEAQ. For the CDR3, the DNA is TGTGCCAGCAGCTTAGGGGAGGGGGCGGTTTACGAGCAGTACTTC. It codes for CASSLGEGAVYEQYF. Filled out from reference TRBV7-6 and TRBJ2-7, the complete variable domain reads GAGVSQSPRYKVTKRGQDVALRCDPISGHVSLYWYRQALGQGPEFLTYFNYEAQQDKSGLPNDRFSAERPEGSISTLTIQRTEQRDSAMYRCASSLGEGAVYEQYFGPGTRLTVT.

This clonotype was picked up a small number of times. CDR3 sequence (DNA): TGCAGTGCTAGAAGGGCCCCCTCTGGAAACACCATATATTTT. This sequence encodes CSARRAPSGNTIYF. This chain connects TRBV20-1 to TRBJ1-3; D is ambiguous. Looked up from germline, CDR1 is DFQATT and CDR2 is SNEGSKA (reference sequence). Trimming took 2 bases from V and 0 from J, leaving 8 bases between them. This CDR3 spans 14 amino acids.

This chain uses TRBV20-1 with TRBJ2-7; 9 nucleotides line up with TRBD2. The CDR3 contains 14 residues. The V and J ends lost 1 base and 3 bases, in that order; junction bases with no gene match: 4. The germline CDR1 and CDR2 sequences are DFQATT and SNEGSKA (reference sequence). The CDR3 DNA follows: TGCAGTGCTAGAGTCGTACTAGCGGGCTACGAGCAGTACTTC. Its protein is CSARVVLAGYEQYF.

This clonotype was recorded a few times. A much larger clone differs by one base, so this may be a read error. The chain has TRBV11-2 and TRBJ1-5; possibly TRBD1 for D (6 bases). Per the germline V gene, CDR1 is SGHAT and CDR2 is FQNNGV. The CDR3 totals 14 residues. The CDR3 DNA follows: TGTGCCAGCAGCTTAGTAGGGGGGGTTCAGCCCCAGCAATTT. It codes for CASSLVGGVQPQQF.

V is TRBV2 and J is TRBJ2-1, with D tentatively TRBD1 (6 bases). Deletions cut 2 bases from V and 7 bases from J, with 18 bases between. Germline V lookup: CDR1 SNHLY, CDR2 FYNNEI. This CDR3 contains 16 residues. In DNA, the CDR3 is TGTGCCAGCAGTGAATTCCAGGGGACCGGTAGGAATGAGCAGTTCTTC. As protein: CASSEFQGTGRNEQFF.

The chain joins TRBV7-3 to TRBJ2-3; D is uncertain. The CDR3 loop spans 13 amino acids. Germline assignment: CDR1 SGHTA and CDR2 FQGTGA. With 5 bases removed from V and 2 bases from J, the gap between germline ends came to 8 bases. The CDR3 DNA reads as TGTGCCAGCAGCCCTACGTCCACAGATACGCAGTATTTT. This codes for CASSPTSTDTQYF.

This clonotype has ten or more counts. V and J are TRBV29-1 and TRBJ2-5, with D hard to call. Trimming removed 3 bases at V and 4 bases at J, with 12 bases between. CDR3 length: 13 amino acids. CDR1 is SQVTM, CDR2 ANQGSEA, per germline. CDR3 loop: CSVEFGVGETQYF. Here the CDR3 DNA reads TGCAGCGTTGAGTTTGGGGTGGGAGAGACCCAGTACTTC.

The chain is built from TRBV7-9 and TRBJ1-5; D uncertain. The CDR3 contains 15 residues. CDR1 and CDR2 (germline): SEHNR, FQNEAQ (reference sequence). With 1 base removed from V and 1 base from J, the gap between germline ends came to 8 bases. The CDR3 coding sequence is TGTGCCAGCAGCTTAGGTGGTCAGAGCAATCAGCCCCAGCATTTT. Translating it yields CASSLGGQSNQPQHF. Together with reference TRBV7-9 and TRBJ1-5, the CDR3 gives the full variable domain: DTGVSQNPRHKITKRGQNVTFRCDPISEHNRLYWYRQTLGQGPEFLTYFQNEAQLEKSRLLSDRFSAERPKGSFSTLEIQRTEQGDSAMYLCASSLGGQSNQPQHFGDGTRLSIL.

There are a few counts of this clonotype. The V call is TRBV28, the J call TRBJ2-6, with D unresolved. The germline V gene has CDR1 MDHEN and CDR2 SYDVKM. V shed 0 bases and J shed 0 bases, with 12 bases lying between them. There are 18 residues in the CDR3. This CDR3 is CASSLWADHFSGANVLTF. The CDR3 bases are TGTGCCAGCAGTTTATGGGCGGACCACTTCTCTGGGGCCAACGTCCTGACTTTC.

In this sample, this clonotype turned up a few times. This sequence joins TRBV6-1 and TRBJ2-7; D is perhaps TRBD1 or TRBD2 (5 bases each). CDR1 is MNHNS and CDR2 is SASEGT in the germline V gene. V was pared by 0 bases and J by 6 bases, with 18 bases between. The CDR3 has 16 residues. The CDR3 DNA sequence: TGTGCCAGCAGTGAAGCGATTCACGGGCCTGGGGGCGAGCAGTACTTC. As protein: CASSEAIHGPGGEQYF.

Ten or more counts support this clonotype. The chain is built from TRBV15 and TRBJ1-1; the D is unclear. V was trimmed by 0 bases and J by 2 bases, leaving 7 bases between them. This CDR3 has 14 amino acids. Germline values: CDR1 LNHNV, CDR2 YYDKDF (reference sequence). The DNA of the CDR3 is TGTGCCACCAGCAGAGAGAGACACAACACTGAAGCTTTCTTT. It yields the protein CATSRERHNTEAFF.

The chain couples TRBV4-1 to TRBJ2-1; possible D gene TRBD2, 6 bases. Trimming pared 4 bases from V and 0 bases from J, leaving 13 bases between. Germline lookup yields CDR1 MGHRA and CDR2 YSYEKL. CDR3 length: 16 amino acids. CDR3 DNA: TGCGCCAGCAGCCGGGGTGCGGGGAGCTCCTACAATGAGCAGTTCTTC. Its protein product is CASSRGAGSSYNEQFF.

The gene calls are TRBV7-6 and TRBJ1-6; TRBD1 matches at 7 bases. V was clipped by 5 bases and J by 2 bases; unmatched bases: 6. Germline loops: CDR1 SGHVS, CDR2 FNYEAQ. The CDR3 length is 16 residues. The CDR3 here is CASSRGQVPYNSPLHF. In DNA form, the CDR3 reads TGTGCCAGCAGCCGCGGACAGGTCCCCTATAATTCACCCCTCCACTTT.

The chain recombines TRBV12-3 or TRBV12-4 with TRBJ2-3; 10 bases match TRBD1. The junction had 3 bases not matched to a gene; V was cut back by 6 bases and J by 0 bases. This CDR3 is 15 amino acids long. DNA for the CDR3: TGTGCCAGCAGGCGGACAGGGGGGAGCACAGATACGCAGTATTTT. As protein: CASRRTGGSTDTQYF.

This clonotype was counted only a few times. The CDR3 nucleotides are TGTGCCAGCAGCTGGGATAACTATGGCTACACCTTC. Translating it yields CASSWDNYGYTF. The rearrangement links TRBV5-8 to TRBJ1-2; D uncertain. Trimming pared 3 bases from V and 1 base from J, leaving 4 bases between. Germline V gives CDR1 SGHTS, CDR2 YDEGEE. CDR3 length: 12 residues.

The genes are TRBV6-2 or TRBV6-3 and TRBJ2-7; unclear D gene. The CDR3 sequence is 15 residues long. Germline V gene lookup returns CDR1 MNHEY and CDR2 SVGEGT. Between the trimmed V and J ends, which lost 5 bases and 6 bases, there was a span of 20 bases. The CDR3 DNA reads as TGTGCCAGCAGTACCCATACCGACCGAGTGAGCGAGCAGTACTTC. Its protein product is CASSTHTDRVSEQYF.

The CDR3 DNA sequence: TGTGCCAGCAGTTTCTCTAGCTTGTACACAGATACGCAGTATTTT. This translates into CASSFSSLYTDTQYF. This sequence joins TRBV12-3 or TRBV12-4 and TRBJ2-3, with D possibly matching TRBD2 (5 bases). Trimming removed 3 bases at V and 2 bases at J, with 12 bases between. The CDR3 spans 15 residues.

The V gene is TRBV6-1, the J gene TRBJ2-7; no firm D call. This CDR3 is 11 amino acids long. CDR1 and CDR2 from the germline V gene are MNHNS and SASEGT. V was pared by 2 bases and J by 6 bases, with 5 bases between. The CDR3 DNA reads as TGTGCCAGCAGTGAAACCCGCGAGCAGTACTTC. Its translation: CASSETREQYF.

About this clonotype: The conserved final phenylalanine or tryptophan is absent from the CDR3, which likely points to a read error. The CDR3, as DNA: TGTGCCAGCAGCTCCCAGGCCTACGAGCAGTACCTC. Amino acids: CASSSQAYEQYL. The V call is TRBV7-2, the J call TRBJ2-7; D uncertain. The CDR3 runs 12 residues. V was shortened by 4 bases and J by 2 bases, with 6 bases between the two germline ends. Looked up from germline, CDR1 is SGHTA and CDR2 is FQGNSA.

J is TRBJ2-1 and V is TRBV12-3 or TRBV12-4; 7 bases fit TRBD2. V lost 2 bases to trimming and J lost 5 bases; unmatched junction nucleotides: 12. CDR3 length: 17 amino acids. CDR3 sequence: CASSLIWASGGDNEQFF. CDR3 sequence (DNA): TGTGCCAGCAGTTTAATTTGGGCTAGCGGAGGGGACAATGAGCAGTTCTTC.

This clonotype has a handful of counts. The CDR3 reads CASSSPPVRVKGPTQYF. For the CDR3, the DNA is TGTGCCAGCAGTTCCCCCCCCGTTAGGGTCAAAGGCCCGACCCAGTACTTC. The genes are TRBV27 and TRBJ2-5; no definite D call. The V and J ends lost 4 bases and 7 bases respectively, with 25 bases between them. Germline assignment: CDR1 MNHEY and CDR2 SMNVEV (reference sequence). The CDR3 totals 17 residues.

The chain has TRBV4-1 and TRBJ2-1; D is undetermined. The ends were cut back, 0 bases at V and 2 bases at J, with 11 bases in the middle. Germline loops: CDR1 MGHRA, CDR2 YSYEKL. This CDR3 has 16 residues. The CDR3 loop is CASSQDRATPYNEQFF. In DNA form, the CDR3 reads TGCGCCAGCAGCCAAGATCGAGCAACCCCCTACAATGAGCAGTTCTTC.

A remark on this clonotype: A read error may be the cause here, since a much bigger clone is one base away. The CDR3 DNA reads as TGCAGTGCTAGAGATAGTAGCAGGGAGGATTCACCCCTCCACTTT. Amino acids: CSARDSSREDSPLHF. The chain employs TRBV20-1 and TRBJ1-6; perhaps TRBD1 as D (5 bases). CDR3 size: 15 residues. Germline CDR1 reads DFQATT; CDR2 reads SNEGSKA (reference sequence). V lost 0 bases and J lost 8, with 14 bases in between.

This rearrangement joins TRBV20-1 to TRBJ2-3, with 7 positions matching TRBD1. V was clipped by 6 bases and J by 0 bases; unmatched bases: 12. The CDR3 runs 16 residues. Per the germline V gene, CDR1 is DFQATT and CDR2 is SNEGSKA (reference sequence). The CDR3 spells CSAARRGGSSTDTQYF. CDR3 bases: TGCAGTGCGGCTCGACGAGGGGGCTCTAGCACAGATACGCAGTATTTT.

This clonotype was seen more than once but under ten times. The chain is built from TRBV20-1 and TRBJ1-2; 7 bases match TRBD1. The CDR3 consists of 14 residues. With 3 bases clipped from V and 3 bases from J, the junction kept 7 bases outside the gene matches. CDR1 DFQATT and CDR2 SNEGSKA come from the germline V gene (reference sequence). The CDR3 region is CSASPTGYDYGYTF. The CDR3 coding sequence is TGCAGTGCTAGCCCGACAGGGTACGACTATGGCTACACCTTC.

The sample holds a few counts of this clonotype. The V gene is TRBV4-3, the J gene TRBJ2-6; D remains unclear. Germline V gene sequence: CDR1 LGHNA, CDR2 YSLEER. Trimming cost V 2 bases and J 2 bases, with 7 bases left between them. CDR3 size: 15 residues. The CDR3 loop reads CASSQRGAGANVLTF. DNA of the CDR3: TGCGCCAGCAGCCAAAGAGGAGCTGGGGCCAACGTCCTGACTTTC.

In its sample, this clonotype was seen a few times. The chain combines TRBV11-2 with TRBJ2-3; 7 bases agree with TRBD1. J was trimmed by 4 bases and V by 0 bases; bases with no gene match: 13. The CDR3 runs 18 residues. Germline V gene sequence: CDR1 SGHAT, CDR2 FQNNGV. The CDR3 is CASSLEAHRGVGADTQYF. CDR3 DNA: TGTGCCAGCAGCTTAGAGGCTCACAGGGGCGTGGGGGCAGATACGCAGTATTTT.

The chain has TRBV12-3 or TRBV12-4 and TRBJ2-1; 14 bases align to TRBD2. The V gene end was trimmed by 5 bases and the J gene end by 9 bases; junction bases not matched to a gene: 9. CDR3 length: 16 residues. The CDR3 protein is CASSEQGLAGVVEQFF. The CDR3 bases are TGTGCCAGCAGTGAACAGGGACTAGCGGGAGTTGTTGAGCAGTTCTTC.